Sequencing of this T cell receptor (delta chain) was carried out in a study of γδ T cells in repeated Plasmodium falciparum infection. Vgamma9/Vdelta2+ and Vdelta2-negative gammadelta T cells were flow-sorted from PBMC for bulk sequencing. Looked up from germline, CDR1 is GEAIGNYY and CDR2 is EKD. V shed 0 bases, J shed 1 base, and the junction held 16 bases outside the gene matches. CDR3 size: 19 residues. In this sample, this clone turned up a few times. This likely reflects a read error, since a far larger clone is one base away. TCRdb re-processed the multiplex PCR reads via CATT. This table has tens of thousands of delta-chain clones, approximately 0.96% appearing once.

The receptor comes from a pool of human donors (malaria-infected and uninfected, not separated). The chain carries TRDV2 and TRDJ1; 7 bases are shared with TRDD3. The J gene is not listed in TCRdb, so it was assigned here from a DNA match to germline. The sample taken for sequencing was gamma-delta T cells from blood. This CDR3 is CACDTGSIVGDAPTDKLIF. The CDR3 DNA sequence: TGTGCCTGTGACACCGGCTCCATAGTGGGGGACGCTCCCACCGATAAACTCATCTTT.